This T cell receptor (beta chain) was recorded in a study of early T cells in non-severe SARS-CoV-2 infection. Overall study context: The chains were unpaired, and the sequenced material was bulk RNA from unsorted whole blood. Study results and caveats: Private and CD4 specificities were missed by VDJdb matching, which favored anti-spike CD8 responses.

Looked up from germline, CDR1 is MNHEY and CDR2 is SMNVEV (reference sequence). V shed 6 bases and J shed 4 bases, with 7 bases lying between them. The CDR3 is 12 residues long. A note on this clonotype: What it recognizes is unknown.

Researchers tagged individual cDNA molecules with unique molecular identifiers. TCRdb used MiXCR to reprocess the 5' RACE reads, holding one entry per CDR3 protein. Of tens of thousands of distinct CDR3 sequences in the sample, around 12% are singletons; the top ten hold less than 4.5%. The sequence derives from an adult who was a healthcare worker with PCR-confirmed SARS-CoV-2 infection or an uninfected control (not recorded which). The specimen sequenced was whole blood. The chain has TRBV27 and TRBJ2-1; D is uncertain. Written as DNA, the CDR3 is TGTGCCAGCAGCTCTTTATACAATGAGCAGTTCTTC. Amino acid sequence: CASSSLYNEQFF.